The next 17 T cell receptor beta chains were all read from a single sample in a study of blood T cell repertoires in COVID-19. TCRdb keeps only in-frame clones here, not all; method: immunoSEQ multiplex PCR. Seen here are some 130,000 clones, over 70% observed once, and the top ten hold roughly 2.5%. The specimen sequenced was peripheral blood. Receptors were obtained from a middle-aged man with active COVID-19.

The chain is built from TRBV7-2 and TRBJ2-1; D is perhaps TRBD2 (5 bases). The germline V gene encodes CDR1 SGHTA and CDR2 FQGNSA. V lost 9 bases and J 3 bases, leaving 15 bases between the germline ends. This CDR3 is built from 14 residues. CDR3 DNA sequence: TGTGCCAGTTGCCGATCGAGGGACTACAATGAGCAGTTCTTC. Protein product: CASCRSRDYNEQFF.

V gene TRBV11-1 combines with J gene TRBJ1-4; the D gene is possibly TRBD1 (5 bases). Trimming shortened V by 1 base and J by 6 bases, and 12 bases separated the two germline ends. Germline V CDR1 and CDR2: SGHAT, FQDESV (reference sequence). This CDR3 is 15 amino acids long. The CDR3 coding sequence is TGTGCCAGCAGCTTAGGCCGGGGGATTGATGAAAAACTGTTTTTT. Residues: CASSLGRGIDEKLFF.

The CDR3 spells CASSLGGGLADTQYF. The CDR3 bases are TGTGCCAGCAGCTTAGGAGGCGGACTAGCGGATACGCAGTATTTT. The chain combines TRBV11-3 with TRBJ2-3; 9 bases line up with TRBD2. Germline trimming cut 1 base from V and 6 bases from J; bases unmatched to any gene: 5. Germline V gene data show CDR1 as SGHNT and CDR2 as YENEEA. There are 15 residues in the CDR3.

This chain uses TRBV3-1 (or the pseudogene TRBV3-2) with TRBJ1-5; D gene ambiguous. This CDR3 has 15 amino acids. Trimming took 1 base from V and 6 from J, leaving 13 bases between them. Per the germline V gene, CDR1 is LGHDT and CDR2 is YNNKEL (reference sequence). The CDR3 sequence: CASSQGPGSGQPQHF. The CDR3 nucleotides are TGTGCCAGCAGCCAAGGTCCGGGTTCTGGTCAGCCCCAGCATTTT.

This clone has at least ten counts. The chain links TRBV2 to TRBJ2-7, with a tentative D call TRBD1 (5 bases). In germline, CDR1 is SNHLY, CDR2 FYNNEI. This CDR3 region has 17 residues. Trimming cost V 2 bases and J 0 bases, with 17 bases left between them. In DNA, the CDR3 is TGTGCCAGCAGTGAAACCATCAAGGGGCCTAGCTCCTACGAGCAGTACTTC. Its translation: CASSETIKGPSSYEQYF. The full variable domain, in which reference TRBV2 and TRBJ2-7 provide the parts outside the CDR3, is EPEVTQTPSHQVTQMGQEVILRCVPISNHLYFYWYRQILGQKVEFLVSFYNNEISEKSEIFDDQFSVERPDGSNFTLKIRSTKLEDSAMYFCASSETIKGPSSYEQYFGPGTRLTVT.

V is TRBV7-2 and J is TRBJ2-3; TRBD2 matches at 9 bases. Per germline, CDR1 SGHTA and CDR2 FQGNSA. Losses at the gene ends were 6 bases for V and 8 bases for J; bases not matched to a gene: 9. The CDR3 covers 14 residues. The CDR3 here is CASSPGGAGGTQYF. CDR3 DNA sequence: TGTGCCAGCAGTCCTGGGGGAGCGGGGGGTACGCAGTATTTT.

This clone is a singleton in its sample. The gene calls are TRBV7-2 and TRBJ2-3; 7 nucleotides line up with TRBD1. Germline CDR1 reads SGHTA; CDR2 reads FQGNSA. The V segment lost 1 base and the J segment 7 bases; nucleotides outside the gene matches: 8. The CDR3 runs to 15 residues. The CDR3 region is CASSLGGGSVNTQYF. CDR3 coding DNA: TGTGCCAGCAGCTTAGGAGGGGGCTCTGTAAATACGCAGTATTTT.

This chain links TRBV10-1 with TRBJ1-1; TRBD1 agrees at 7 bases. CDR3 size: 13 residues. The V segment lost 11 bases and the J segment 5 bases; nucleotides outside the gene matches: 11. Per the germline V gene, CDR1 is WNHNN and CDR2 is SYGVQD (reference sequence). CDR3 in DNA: TGCGCCGCGCGGGCAGGGGGTGAAACTGAAGCTTTCTTT. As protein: CAARAGGETEAFF.

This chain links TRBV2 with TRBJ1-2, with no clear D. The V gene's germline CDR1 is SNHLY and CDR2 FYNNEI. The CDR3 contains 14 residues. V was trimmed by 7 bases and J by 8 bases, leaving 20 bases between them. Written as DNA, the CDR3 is TGTGCCAGCAAGTTGGGGAGGAGTAGCACGGGCTACACCTTC. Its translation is CASKLGRSSTGYTF.

In DNA form, the CDR3 reads TGTGCCAGCAGTACTAGCGGGGGCGGTATCGGGGAGCTGTTTTTT. As protein: CASSTSGGGIGELFF. The chain combines TRBV7-2 with TRBJ2-2, with 11 bases matching TRBD2. The V segment lost 6 bases and the J segment 7 bases; nucleotides outside the gene matches: 7. The CDR3 contains 15 residues. The germline V gene has CDR1 SGHTA and CDR2 FQGNSA.

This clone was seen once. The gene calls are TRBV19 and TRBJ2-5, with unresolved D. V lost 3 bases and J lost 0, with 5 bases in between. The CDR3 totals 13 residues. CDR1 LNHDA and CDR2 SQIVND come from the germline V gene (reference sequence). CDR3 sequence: CASSIAHQETQYF. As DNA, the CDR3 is TGTGCCAGTAGTATCGCGCACCAAGAGACCCAGTACTTC.

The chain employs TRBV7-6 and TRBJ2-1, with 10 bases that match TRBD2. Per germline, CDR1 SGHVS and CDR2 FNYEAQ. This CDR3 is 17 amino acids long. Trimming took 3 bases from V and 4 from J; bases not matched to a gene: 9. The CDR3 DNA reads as TGTGCCAGCAGCTTCGATCAAGCGGGGGGGAAGTACAATGAGCAGTTCTTC. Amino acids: CASSFDQAGGKYNEQFF.

The CDR3 coding sequence is TGTGCCAGCAGAGAGACAGGAGTGAACACTGAAGCTTTCTTT. It yields the protein CASRETGVNTEAFF. The V call is TRBV6-4, the J call TRBJ1-1, with D possibly being TRBD1 (6 bases). The germline V and J ends were trimmed by 6 bases and 0 bases, with 11 bases remaining between them. The CDR3 contains 14 residues. CDR1 is MRHNA, CDR2 SNTAGT, per germline.

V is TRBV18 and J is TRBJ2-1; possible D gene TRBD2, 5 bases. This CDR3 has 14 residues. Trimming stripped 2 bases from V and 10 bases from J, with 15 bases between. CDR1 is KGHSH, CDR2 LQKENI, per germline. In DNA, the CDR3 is TGTGCCAGCTCACCAGCCCTTGCCGGCGGGGAGCAGTTCTTC. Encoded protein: CASSPALAGGEQFF.

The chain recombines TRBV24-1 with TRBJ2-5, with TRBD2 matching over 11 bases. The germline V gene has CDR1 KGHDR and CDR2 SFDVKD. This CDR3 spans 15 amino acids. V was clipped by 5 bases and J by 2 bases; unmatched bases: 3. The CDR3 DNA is TGTGCCACCAGTGTGGCTAGCGGGGGGCAAGAGACCCAGTACTTC. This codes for CATSVASGGQETQYF.

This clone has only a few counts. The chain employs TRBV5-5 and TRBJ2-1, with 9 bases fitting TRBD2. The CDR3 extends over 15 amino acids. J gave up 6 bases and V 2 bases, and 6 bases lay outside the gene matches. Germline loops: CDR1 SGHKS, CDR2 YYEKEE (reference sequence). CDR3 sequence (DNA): TGTGCCAGCAGCTTTGATAGCGGGGGTTTCAATGAGCAGTTCTTC. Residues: CASSFDSGGFNEQFF.

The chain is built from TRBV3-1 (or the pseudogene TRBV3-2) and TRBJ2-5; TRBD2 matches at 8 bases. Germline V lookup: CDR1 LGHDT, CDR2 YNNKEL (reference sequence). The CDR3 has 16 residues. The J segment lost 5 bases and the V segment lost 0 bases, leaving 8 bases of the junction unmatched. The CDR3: CASSQDWTSLTETQYF. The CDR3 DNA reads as TGTGCCAGCAGCCAAGATTGGACTAGCTTGACGGAGACCCAGTACTTC.